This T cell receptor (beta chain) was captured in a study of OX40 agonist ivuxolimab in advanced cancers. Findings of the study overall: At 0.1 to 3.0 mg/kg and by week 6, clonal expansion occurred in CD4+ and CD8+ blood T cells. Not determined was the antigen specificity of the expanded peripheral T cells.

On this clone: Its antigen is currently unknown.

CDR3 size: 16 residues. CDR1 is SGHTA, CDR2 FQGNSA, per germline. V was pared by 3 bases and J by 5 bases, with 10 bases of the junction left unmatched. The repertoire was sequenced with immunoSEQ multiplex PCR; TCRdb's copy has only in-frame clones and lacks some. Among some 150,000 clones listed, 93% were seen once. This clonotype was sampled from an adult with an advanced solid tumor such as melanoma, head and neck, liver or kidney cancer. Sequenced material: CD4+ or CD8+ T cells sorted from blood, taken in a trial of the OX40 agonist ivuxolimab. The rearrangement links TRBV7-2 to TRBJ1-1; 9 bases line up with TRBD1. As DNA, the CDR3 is TGTGCCAGCAGCTTGGCTAGGGGACAGGGAGTTACTGAAGCTTTCTTT. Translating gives CASSLARGQGVTEAFF.